This passage covers 8 T cell receptor beta chains from one sample sequenced in a study of cytomegalovirus exposure and HLA in healthy donors. In the PCR, 60 Vbeta and 13 Jbeta primers were used. Assay: immunoSEQ multiplex PCR; the TCRdb copy retains only in-frame clones and omits some. Among more than 90,000 clones listed, about 70% were seen once. The sequenced sample consisted of PBMCs. These receptors originate from a man in his thirties or forties in good health and CMV-seropositive.

This clone was found a few times. The V call is TRBV7-9, the J call TRBJ2-2; weak D call: TRBD1 (5 bases). This CDR3 is built from 16 residues. V gave up 1 base and J gave up 5 bases, with 14 bases separating them. Germline CDR1 is SEHNR and CDR2 is FQNEAQ (reference sequence). The CDR3 spells CASSLDRQGKTGELFF. In DNA form, the CDR3 reads TGTGCCAGCAGCTTAGATCGTCAGGGAAAAACCGGGGAGCTGTTTTTT.

In its sample, this clone was seen once. The chain carries TRBV7-3 and TRBJ2-5; D is possibly TRBD2 (5 bases). There are 13 residues in the CDR3. Germline CDR1 SGHTA, CDR2 FQGTGA. With 6 bases removed from V and 4 bases from J, the gap between germline ends came to 12 bases. The CDR3 spells CASSGSGGETQYF. The DNA for the CDR3 is TGTGCCAGCAGTGGGTCTGGAGGAGAGACCCAGTACTTC.

This chain uses TRBV19 with TRBJ1-4, with D tentatively TRBD1 (5 bases). This CDR3 contains 14 residues. Germline CDR1 is LNHDA and CDR2 is SQIVND (reference sequence). V lost 3 bases, J lost 7 bases, and 12 bases lay in between. CDR3 coding DNA: TGTGCCAGTAGTATCGACAGCAGGATTGAAAAACTGTTTTTT. Its protein product is CASSIDSRIEKLFF. Filled out from reference TRBV19 and TRBJ1-4, the complete variable domain reads DGGITQSPKYLFRKEGQNVTLSCEQNLNHDAMYWYRQDPGQGLRLIYYSQIVNDFQKGDIAEGYSVSREKKESFPLTVTSAQKNPTAFYLCASSIDSRIEKLFFGSGTQLSVL.

This clone was detected a few times. The chain uses TRBV9 and TRBJ2-2; D ambiguous. The CDR3 runs 15 residues. Germline V gene sequence: CDR1 SGDLS, CDR2 YYNGEE. V shed 0 bases and J shed 1 base, with 7 bases lying between them. As DNA, the CDR3 is TGTGCCAGCAGCGTAGGGCAGAAGAACACCGGGGAGCTGTTTTTT. Translating it yields CASSVGQKNTGELFF. Supplemented by reference TRBV9 and TRBJ2-2, the full variable domain reads DSGVTQTPKHLITATGQRVTLRCSPRSGDLSVYWYQQSLDQGLQFLIQYYNGEERAKGNILERFSAQQFPDLHSELNLSSLELGDSALYFCASSVGQKNTGELFFGEGSRLTVL.

The chain uses TRBV15 and TRBJ1-5; the D gene is possibly TRBD1 (6 bases). With 0 bases removed from V and 4 bases from J, the gap between germline ends came to 7 bases. The CDR3 extends over 14 amino acids. Germline CDR1 and CDR2: LNHNV and YYDKDF (reference sequence). The CDR3 loop reads CATSRDRGNQPQHF. CDR3 DNA: TGTGCCACCAGCAGAGACAGGGGAAATCAGCCCCAGCATTTT.

The sample holds a few counts of this clone. CDR3 loop: CASSLVTGPYYEQYF. The CDR3 nucleotides read TGTGCCAGCAGCTTGGTGACAGGACCGTACTACGAGCAGTACTTC. The chain uses TRBV7-2 and TRBJ2-7; tentative D call: TRBD1 (6 bases). The V gene lost 3 bases and the J gene lost 3 bases, with 15 bases spanning the gap. The CDR3 loop spans 15 amino acids. Germline V gene lookup returns CDR1 SGHTA and CDR2 FQGNSA.

The V and J genes are TRBV5-4 and TRBJ2-1; 12 nucleotides align to TRBD2. This CDR3 spans 20 amino acids. J was trimmed by 0 bases and V by 1 base; bases with no gene match: 11. Germline values: CDR1 SGHNT, CDR2 YYREEE (reference sequence). CDR3 coding DNA: TGTGCCAGCAGCTTGCTACTAGCGGGAGGCAGGACCCGCTCCTACAATGAGCAGTTCTTC. Its translation: CASSLLLAGGRTRSYNEQFF.

This clone was counted a few times. This rearrangement joins TRBV6-5 to TRBJ2-3, with D uncertain. The germline CDR1 and CDR2 sequences are MNHEY and SVGAGI. V was trimmed by 5 bases and J by 2 bases, leaving 5 bases between them. CDR3 length equals 12 residues. The CDR3 loop reads CASSDTTDTQYF. For the CDR3, the DNA is TGTGCCAGCAGTGACACCACAGATACGCAGTATTTT.